What follows are 17 T cell receptor beta chains derived from one specimen sequenced in a study of blood T cell repertoires in COVID-19. Clones were sequenced by immunoSEQ multiplex PCR, and TCRdb holds only the in-frame ones, with some missing. The data contain over 150,000 clones, around nine tenths of them seen just once; the ten biggest clones take up approximately 0.5%. Specimen: peripheral blood. These receptors were taken from a man aged 60 to 69 with COVID-19, enrolled during active disease.

The CDR3 spells CASSDRGTGELFF. The CDR3 DNA reads as TGTGCCAGCAGCGACAGAGGCACCGGGGAGCTGTTTTTT. The V and J genes are TRBV7-2 and TRBJ2-2; D might be TRBD1 (5 bases). Trimming pared 5 bases from V and 4 bases from J, leaving 8 bases between. Germline CDR1 and CDR2: SGHTA and FQGNSA. The CDR3 length is 13 residues.

V usage is TRBV7-9 and J usage is TRBJ1-5; possible D gene TRBD1, 5 bases. Germline lookup yields CDR1 SEHNR and CDR2 FQNEAQ (reference sequence). Trimming took off 0 bases at V and 6 bases at J, with 12 bases between the two ends. CDR3 length: 15 amino acids. This CDR3 is CASSLAGEGTQPQHF. As DNA, the CDR3 is TGTGCCAGCAGCTTAGCGGGGGAGGGGACTCAGCCCCAGCATTTT.

This rearrangement joins TRBV4-2 to TRBJ2-7, with 7 nucleotides matching TRBD1. V lost 4 bases to trimming and J lost 0 bases; unmatched junction nucleotides: 3. Germline-derived CDR1 and CDR2 are LGHNA and YNFKEQ. CDR3 length equals 14 residues. This chain's CDR3 is CASSPRQGSYEQYF. The CDR3 coding sequence is TGTGCCAGCAGCCCTAGACAGGGCTCCTACGAGCAGTACTTC.

The chain carries TRBV27 and TRBJ1-2; 10 bases agree with TRBD1. Germline CDR1 and CDR2: MNHEY and SMNVEV (reference sequence). After removal of 4 bases from V and 3 bases from J, the junction contained 11 bases not matched to a gene. This CDR3 comprises 17 residues. The CDR3 DNA is TGTGCCAGCAGTTCGGACAGGGGGTTCTATGCTCACTATGGCTACACCTTC. Its translation: CASSSDRGFYAHYGYTF.

The chain is built from TRBV27 and TRBJ2-7, with 9 bases lining up with TRBD2. The trim removed 1 base at V and 6 bases at J, leaving 7 bases unmatched. CDR1 and CDR2 from the germline V gene are MNHEY and SMNVEV (reference sequence). CDR3 length: 15 amino acids. CDR3 bases: TGTGCCAGCAGTTTATATATAGCGGGAGTATCCGAGCAGTACTTC. Encoded protein: CASSLYIAGVSEQYF.

This rearrangement joins TRBV28 to TRBJ2-3; TRBD1 is a possible D gene (6 bases). The CDR3 consists of 13 residues. Germline assignment: CDR1 MDHEN and CDR2 SYDVKM. Trimming cost V 3 bases and J 7 bases, with 11 bases left between them. CDR3 region: CASSFGGLYTQYF. The CDR3 coding sequence is TGTGCCAGCAGTTTTGGGGGCCTCTATACGCAGTATTTT.

The chain is built from TRBV10-3 and TRBJ1-1; D remains ambiguous. V lost 3 bases, J lost 0 bases, and 11 bases lay in between. CDR3 length: 15 residues. The V gene's germline CDR1 is ENHRY and CDR2 SYGVKD. In DNA form, the CDR3 reads TGTGCCATCAGTGATACGGGAGCCGTGAACACTGAAGCTTTCTTT. Residues: CAISDTGAVNTEAFF.

The V call is TRBV4-2, the J call TRBJ1-4; D is perhaps TRBD1 (6 bases). Deletions cut 2 bases from V and 3 bases from J, with 13 bases between. From germline, CDR1 is LGHNA and CDR2 YNFKEQ. This CDR3 is built from 16 residues. CDR3 coding DNA: TGTGCCAGCAGCCAAATGCCAGGGGTTTCTAATGAAAAACTGTTTTTT. Residues: CASSQMPGVSNEKLFF.

This chain connects TRBV19 to TRBJ2-6; 7 nucleotides match TRBD1. Germline V CDR1 and CDR2: LNHDA, SQIVND (reference sequence). CDR3 length: 16 amino acids. The V segment lost 2 bases and the J segment 4 bases; nucleotides outside the gene matches: 5. The CDR3 protein is CASSITGVAGANVLTF. The CDR3 DNA follows: TGTGCCAGTAGTATAACAGGGGTGGCGGGGGCCAACGTCCTGACTTTC.

The chain is built from TRBV11-1 and TRBJ2-4; tentatively, D is TRBD1 (5 bases). This CDR3 is 16 amino acids long. Trimming shortened V by 5 bases and J by 4 bases, and 18 bases separated the two germline ends. Germline V CDR1 and CDR2: SGHAT, FQDESV (reference sequence). CDR3 nucleotide sequence: TGTGCCAGCAGCGTAAGCCAGGGTTCCACAAAAAACATTCAGTACTTC. Its protein product is CASSVSQGSTKNIQYF.

This clone was recorded a few times. The chain employs TRBV5-1 and TRBJ1-2; 8 bases line up with TRBD1. With 0 bases clipped from V and 0 bases from J, the junction kept 1 base outside the gene matches. The CDR3 totals 15 residues. CDR1 is SGHRS, CDR2 YFSETQ, per germline. The CDR3 DNA is TGCGCCAGCAGCTTGGGGACAGGGTCTAACTATGGCTACACCTTC. Translating it yields CASSLGTGSNYGYTF. Supplemented by reference TRBV5-1 and TRBJ1-2, the full variable domain reads KAGVTQTPRYLIKTRGQQVTLSCSPISGHRSVSWYQQTPGQGLQFLFEYFSETQRNKGNFPGRFSGRQFSNSRSEMNVSTLELGDSALYLCASSLGTGSNYGYTFGSGTRLTVV.

CDR3 residues: CASSAEAGTGELFF. CDR3 DNA sequence: TGTGCCAGCAGCGCAGAAGCGGGCACCGGGGAGCTGTTTTTT. This chain links TRBV3-1 (or the pseudogene TRBV3-2) with TRBJ2-2; tentative D call: TRBD2 (6 bases). There are 14 residues in the CDR3. Germline V lookup: CDR1 LGHDT, CDR2 YNNKEL (reference sequence). V lost 5 bases and J 4 bases, leaving 11 bases between the germline ends.

The chain employs TRBV11-2 and TRBJ2-1; possible D gene TRBD2, 7 bases. CDR1 SGHAT and CDR2 FQNNGV come from the germline V gene. CDR3 size: 15 residues. Trimming cost V 5 bases and J 7 bases, with 18 bases left between them. The CDR3 loop reads CASSPEGGIGNEQFF. The CDR3 DNA reads as TGTGCCAGCAGCCCCGAGGGGGGGATCGGGAATGAGCAGTTCTTC.

The gene calls are TRBV15 and TRBJ2-3, with a tentative D call TRBD1 (6 bases). Germline V CDR1 and CDR2: LNHNV, YYDKDF (reference sequence). Trimming pared 3 bases from V and 4 bases from J, leaving 29 bases between. This CDR3 has 20 residues. DNA of the CDR3: TGTGCCACCAGCAGCCCCCGGGACACGGAAGGTCGCACAGGCCCAGATACGCAGTATTTT. As protein: CATSSPRDTEGRTGPDTQYF.

The chain employs TRBV7-2 and TRBJ1-1; D gene unclear. CDR3 length equals 13 residues. Per germline, CDR1 SGHTA and CDR2 FQGNSA. Trimming took 3 bases from V and 1 from J, leaving 6 bases between them. The CDR3 loop is CASSFTGNTEAFF. The CDR3 nucleotides are TGTGCCAGCAGCTTTACGGGGAACACTGAAGCTTTCTTT. The whole variable domain, remainder taken from reference TRBV7-2 and TRBJ1-1, is GAGVSQSPSNKVTEKGKDVELRCDPISGHTALYWYRQSLGQGLEFLIYFQGNSAPDKSGLPSDRFSAERTGGSVSTLTIQRTQQEDSAVYLCASSFTGNTEAFFGQGTRLTVV.

V and J are TRBV6-1 and TRBJ1-2, with TRBD1 matching 8 bases. V gave up 0 bases and J gave up 4 bases; unmatched junction bases: 4. CDR3 size: 15 residues. The germline V gene has CDR1 MNHNS and CDR2 SASEGT. The CDR3 is CASSEALTGVYGYTF. In DNA form, the CDR3 reads TGTGCCAGCAGTGAAGCGTTGACAGGGGTCTATGGCTACACCTTC.

This clone was counted a single time. The gene calls are TRBV28 and TRBJ2-7; 7 bases map to TRBD1. V lost 6 bases and J lost 2; bases outside the gene matches: 10. Germline values: CDR1 MDHEN, CDR2 SYDVKM. The CDR3 consists of 15 residues. CDR3 coding DNA: TGTGCCAGCAGGGGGGACAGCTACTTTACCTACGAGCAGTACTTC. Encoded protein: CASRGDSYFTYEQYF.